This TCR beta chain was identified during a study of T cells in Graves' hyperthyroidism and ophthalmopathy. Study-level findings and limits: A model using 13 V-J features told ophthalmopathy apart from stable hyperthyroidism.

At least 3 on the Clinical Activity Score was recorded for ophthalmopathy patients, who also had NOSPECS grade at least 4 and duration under 3 months. Patients showing uncontrolled infection, other autoimmune disease, pregnancy or lactation were ineligible. From approximately 9.5 ml of fresh peripheral blood, PBMCs were isolated. CDR1 and CDR2 from the germline V gene are LNHDA and SQIVND (reference sequence). The length of the CDR3 is 15 residues. Trimming left V 3 bases short and J 0 bases short, with 12 bases between. This clonotype was detected a few times. Its antigen is unidentified. Using RNA transcripts as the source, TCR beta CDR3 regions were amplified. Researchers ran a first-round RT-PCR on the TCR CDR3 using the HTBI primer set. A single record per CDR3 protein comes from TCRdb applying MiXCR to the multiplex PCR reads. This sample has approximately 600,000 distinct CDR3 sequences, with roughly 14% found just once.

The rearrangement links TRBV19 to TRBJ2-7, with D unclear. The receptor was derived from a woman between 40 and 50 years old with Graves' ophthalmopathy. The sample taken for sequencing was blood. CDR3 nucleotides: TGTGCCAGTAGTATTATGGCGGTAAGCTCCTACGAGCAGTACTTC. This codes for CASSIMAVSSYEQYF.